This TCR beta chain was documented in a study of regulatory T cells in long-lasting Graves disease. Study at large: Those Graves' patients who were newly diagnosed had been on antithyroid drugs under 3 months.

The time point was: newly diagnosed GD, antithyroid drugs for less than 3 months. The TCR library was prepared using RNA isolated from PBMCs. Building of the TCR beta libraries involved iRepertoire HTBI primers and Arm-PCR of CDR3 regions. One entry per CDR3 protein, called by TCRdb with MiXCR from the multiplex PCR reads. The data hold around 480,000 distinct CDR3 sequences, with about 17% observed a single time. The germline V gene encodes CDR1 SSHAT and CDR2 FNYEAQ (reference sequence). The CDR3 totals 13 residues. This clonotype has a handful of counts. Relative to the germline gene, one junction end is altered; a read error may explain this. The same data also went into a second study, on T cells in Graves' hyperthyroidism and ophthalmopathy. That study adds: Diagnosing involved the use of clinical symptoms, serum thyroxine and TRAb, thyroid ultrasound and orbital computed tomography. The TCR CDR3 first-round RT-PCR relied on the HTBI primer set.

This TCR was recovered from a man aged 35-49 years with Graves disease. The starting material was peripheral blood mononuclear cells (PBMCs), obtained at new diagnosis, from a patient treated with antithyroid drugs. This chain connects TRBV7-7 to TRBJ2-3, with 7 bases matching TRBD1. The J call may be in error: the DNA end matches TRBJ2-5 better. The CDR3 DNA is TGTGCTAGCAGGGGGACAGACGGCGGGACCCAGTACTTC. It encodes CASRGTDGGTQYF.